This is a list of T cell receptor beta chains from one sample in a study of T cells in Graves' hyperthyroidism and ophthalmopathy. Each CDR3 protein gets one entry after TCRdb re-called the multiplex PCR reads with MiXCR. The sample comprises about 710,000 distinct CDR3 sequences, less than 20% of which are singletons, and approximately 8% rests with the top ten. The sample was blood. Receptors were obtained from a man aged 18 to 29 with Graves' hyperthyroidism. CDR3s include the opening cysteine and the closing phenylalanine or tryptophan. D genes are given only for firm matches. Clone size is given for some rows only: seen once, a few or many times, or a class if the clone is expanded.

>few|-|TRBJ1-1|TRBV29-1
CSVGQQLNTEAFF
TGCAGCGTTGGACAGCAGCTAAACACTGAAGCTTTCTTT
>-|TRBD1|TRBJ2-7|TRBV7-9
CASSYQGTGGRHEQYF
TGTGCCAGCAGTTACCAAGGGACAGGGGGTAGGCACGAGCAGTACTTC
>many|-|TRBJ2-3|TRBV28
CASRATGESTDTQYF
TGTGCCAGCAGAGCCACCGGGGAAAGCACAGATACGCAGTATTTT
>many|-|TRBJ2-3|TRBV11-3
CASTPRDGEERNTQYF
TGTGCCAGCACGCCCCGCGACGGGGAGGAGAGAAATACGCAGTATTTT
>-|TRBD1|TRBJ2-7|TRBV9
CASSVRGTGGDEQYF
TGTGCCAGCAGCGTACGGGGGACAGGGGGCGACGAGCAGTACTTC
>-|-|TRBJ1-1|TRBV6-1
CASRQNMNTEAFF
TGTGCCAGCAGACAGAACATGAACACTGAAGCTTTCTTT
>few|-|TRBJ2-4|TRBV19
CASSIVGSSKNIQYF
TGTGCCAGTAGTATAGTAGGGTCCTCCAAAAACATTCAGTACTTC
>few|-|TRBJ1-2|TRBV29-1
CSVEKGFGGYTF
TGCAGCGTTGAGAAGGGGTTCGGCGGCTACACCTTC
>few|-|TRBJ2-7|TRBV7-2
CASTPGVAFSYEQYF
TGTGCCAGCACCCCCGGGGTGGCCTTCTCCTACGAGCAGTACTTC
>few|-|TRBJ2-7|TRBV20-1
CSAPIGTRYEQYF
TGCAGTGCCCCAATAGGGACTCGGTACGAGCAGTACTTC
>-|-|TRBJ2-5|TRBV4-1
CASSQEGYQETQYF
TGCGCCAGCAGCCAAGAGGGTTACCAAGAGACCCAGTACTTC
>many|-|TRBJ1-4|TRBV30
CAWNGWEATTNEKLFF
TGTGCCTGGAATGGTTGGGAGGCAACAACTAATGAAAAACTGTTTTTT
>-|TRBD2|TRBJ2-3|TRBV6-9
CASSYLKKRAGGLLRTDTQYF
TGTGCCAGCAGTTATCTAAAGAAGCGAGCGGGAGGCCTCCTTCGCACAGATACGCAGTATTTT
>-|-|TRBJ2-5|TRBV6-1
CASSTGTSSGETQYF
TGTGCCAGCAGCACCGGGACCTCCTCCGGGGAGACCCAGTACTTC
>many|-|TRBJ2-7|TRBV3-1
CASSQVNEQYF
TGTGCCAGCAGCCAAGTAAACGAGCAGTACTTC
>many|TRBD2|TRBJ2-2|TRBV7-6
CASSLRTSGMPTGELFF
TGTGCCAGCAGCTTGAGGACTAGCGGGATGCCTACCGGGGAGCTGTTTTTT
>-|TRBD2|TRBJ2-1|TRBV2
CASLLAGGWDNEQFF
TGTGCCAGCCTGTTAGCGGGAGGGTGGGACAATGAGCAGTTCTTC
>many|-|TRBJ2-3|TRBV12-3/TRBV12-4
CASSLPGSTDTQYF
TGTGCCAGCAGCCTCCCGGGGAGCACAGATACGCAGTATTTT
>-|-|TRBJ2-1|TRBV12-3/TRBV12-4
CASTFPGVPYNERFF
TGTGCCAGCACCTTCCCCGGAGTCCCCTACAATGAGCGGTTCTTC
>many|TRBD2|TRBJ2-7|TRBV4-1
CASSHGTSASYEQYF
TGCGCCAGCAGCCACGGGACTAGCGCCTCCTACGAGCAGTACTTC
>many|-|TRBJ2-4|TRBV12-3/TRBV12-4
CASSYARTIQYF
TGTGCCAGCAGTTATGCTAGGACCATTCAGTACTTC
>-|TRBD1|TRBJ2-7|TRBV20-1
CSALPRDRVLLIRYEQYF
TGCAGTGCCCTGCCTAGGGACAGGGTCCTCCTGATTCGGTACGAGCAGTACTTC
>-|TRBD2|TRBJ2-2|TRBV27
CASSPRTSGKSGELFF
TGTGCCAGCAGTCCCCGGACTAGCGGGAAAAGCGGGGAGCTGTTTTTT
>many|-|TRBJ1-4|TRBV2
CASSEEATNEKLFF
TGTGCCAGCAGTGAGGAAGCAACTAATGAAAAACTGTTTTTT
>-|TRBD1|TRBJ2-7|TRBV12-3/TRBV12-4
CASSLGRRGLYEQYF
TGTGCCAGCAGTTTGGGGCGCAGGGGGCTCTACGAGCAGTACTTC
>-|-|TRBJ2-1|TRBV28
CASSLSGYNEQLF
TGTGCCAGCAGTTTAAGTGGCTACAATGAGCAGCTCTTC
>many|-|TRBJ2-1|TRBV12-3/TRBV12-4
CASSLARAARQFF
TGTGCCAGCAGTTTAGCTCGTGCGGCTAGGCAGTTCTTC
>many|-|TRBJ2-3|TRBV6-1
CASSQTATDTQYF
TGTGCCAGCAGTCAGACAGCCACAGATACGCAGTATTTT
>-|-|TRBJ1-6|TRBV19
CASKASEPLSPLHF
TGTGCCAGTAAGGCCTCGGAGCCTCTTTCACCCCTCCACTTT
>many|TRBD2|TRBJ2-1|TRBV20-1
CSARGLALSSYNEQFF
TGCAGTGCTCGGGGACTAGCCCTGAGCTCCTACAATGAGCAGTTCTTC